Shown below are 8 T cell receptor beta chains from a single sample sequenced in a study of T cell responses to AZD1222 COVID-19 vaccine. TCRdb's copy holds only in-frame clones and misses some; the assay was immunoSEQ multiplex PCR. The sample includes approximately 50,000 clones, approximately 86% of them seen just once. The sample was peripheral blood, taken 28 days after the second AZD1222 dose. Every receptor here comes from an adult who received the AZD1222 COVID-19 vaccine.

The V and J genes are TRBV9 and TRBJ1-4; 7 bases map to TRBD1. The CDR3 loop spans 15 amino acids. CDR1 is SGDLS and CDR2 is YYNGEE in the germline V gene. The junction had 7 bases not matched to a gene; V was cut back by 1 base and J by 7 bases. Written as DNA, the CDR3 is TGTGCCAGCAGCGTAAGACAGGGCGGGGGTGAAAAACTGTTTTTT. Protein: CASSVRQGGGEKLFF.

This chain joins TRBV25-1 and TRBJ1-1; no definite D call. V dropped 11 bases and J dropped 1 base, with 5 bases sitting between them. Germline loops: CDR1 MGHDK, CDR2 SYGVNS. CDR3 length: 10 amino acids. CDR3 region: CAAGNTEAFF. CDR3 nucleotide sequence: TGTGCCGCCGGGAACACTGAAGCTTTCTTT. Using reference TRBV25-1 and TRBJ1-1 for the parts outside the CDR3, the full variable domain is EADIYQTPRYLVIGTGKKITLECSQTMGHDKMYWYQQDPGMELHLIHYSYGVNSTEKGDLSSESTVSRIRTEHFPLTLESARPSHTSQYLCAAGNTEAFFGQGTRLTVV.

V is TRBV2 and J is TRBJ1-1; D gene uncertain. The CDR3 consists of 15 residues. Trimming cost V 0 bases and J 4 bases, with 12 bases left between them. Germline loops: CDR1 SNHLY, CDR2 FYNNEI. The DNA of the CDR3 is TGTGCCAGCAGTGAAGCGGCTGGACGGGTCACTGAAGCTTTCTTT. Encoded protein: CASSEAAGRVTEAFF.

The genes are TRBV7-2 and TRBJ2-5; D tentatively reads TRBD1 or TRBD2 (6 bases each). Germline V gene sequence: CDR1 SGHTA, CDR2 FQGNSA. There are 15 residues in the CDR3. V was clipped by 5 bases and J by 5 bases, with 18 bases between them. This CDR3 is CASSPITGAQETQYF. The CDR3 coding sequence is TGTGCCAGCAGCCCGATAACGGGGGCCCAGGAGACCCAGTACTTC.

The chain recombines TRBV9 with TRBJ1-1; D is perhaps TRBD1 (5 bases). Germline V CDR1 and CDR2: SGDLS, YYNGEE. The CDR3 consists of 17 residues. V lost 0 bases and J 1 base, leaving 16 bases between the germline ends. CDR3: CASSVGGVGFENTEAFF. In DNA, the CDR3 is TGTGCCAGCAGCGTAGGGGGGGTCGGGTTTGAGAACACTGAAGCTTTCTTT.

The gene calls are TRBV24-1 and TRBJ1-2; a possible D gene is TRBD1 (5 bases). From germline, CDR1 is KGHDR and CDR2 SFDVKD. Trimming pared 2 bases from V and 8 bases from J, leaving 14 bases between. The CDR3 has 14 amino acids. The CDR3 reads CATSDSGRGTGYTF. CDR3 bases: TGTGCCACCAGTGATTCGGGGAGGGGCACAGGCTACACCTTC.

The V call is TRBV28, the J call TRBJ2-3; possibly TRBD1 for D (6 bases). The germline V and J ends were trimmed by 5 bases and 0 bases, with 12 bases remaining between them. The CDR3 consists of 15 residues. Looked up from germline, CDR1 is MDHEN and CDR2 is SYDVKM. The CDR3, as DNA: TGTGCCAGCAGTCCCAGAGGGGGTAGCACAGATACGCAGTATTTT. Amino acid sequence: CASSPRGGSTDTQYF.

The V and J genes are TRBV5-4 and TRBJ2-7, with 10 positions matching TRBD1. The CDR3 contains 15 residues. V lost 2 bases to trimming and J lost 5 bases; unmatched junction nucleotides: 7. From germline, CDR1 is SGHNT and CDR2 YYREEE (reference sequence). The CDR3 nucleotides read TGTGCCAGCAGCTTACCGGGACAGGGGATAGACGAGCAGTACTTC. Translated, it gives CASSLPGQGIDEQYF.